This T cell receptor beta chain was sequenced during a study of blood T cell repertoires in COVID-19. The V and J ends lost 4 bases and 4 bases respectively, with 10 bases between them. This CDR3 is 13 amino acids long. Germline assignment: CDR1 SGDLS and CDR2 YYNGEE. Some clones are missing from TCRdb's copy, which holds only in-frame ones; the method was immunoSEQ multiplex PCR. In the table there are about 83,000 clones, roughly 86% of which are singletons. V and J are TRBV9 and TRBJ2-3, with D maybe TRBD1 (6 bases). Material for sequencing was peripheral blood. This sequence originates from a woman over 75 in a cohort sampled during active or convalescent COVID-19. CDR3 in DNA: TGTGCCAGCAGCATACAGGGTTCAGATACGCAGTATTTT. It yields the protein CASSIQGSDTQYF.